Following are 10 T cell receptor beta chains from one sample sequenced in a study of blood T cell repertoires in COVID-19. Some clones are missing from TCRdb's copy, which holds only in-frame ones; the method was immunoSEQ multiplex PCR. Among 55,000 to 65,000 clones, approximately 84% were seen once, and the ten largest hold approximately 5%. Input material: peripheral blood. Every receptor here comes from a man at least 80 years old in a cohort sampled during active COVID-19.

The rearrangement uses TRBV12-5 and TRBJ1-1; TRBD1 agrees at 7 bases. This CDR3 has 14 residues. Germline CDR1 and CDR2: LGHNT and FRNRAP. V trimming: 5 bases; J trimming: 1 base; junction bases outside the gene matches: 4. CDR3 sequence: CASGEGAWNTEAFF. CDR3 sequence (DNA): TGTGCTAGTGGTGAGGGGGCTTGGAACACTGAAGCTTTCTTT.

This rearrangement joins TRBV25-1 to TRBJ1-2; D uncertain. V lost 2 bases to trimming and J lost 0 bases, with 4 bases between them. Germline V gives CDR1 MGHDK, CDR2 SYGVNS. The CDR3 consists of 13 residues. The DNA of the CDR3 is TGTGCCAGCAGTGAAACAGCTAACTATGGCTACACCTTC. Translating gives CASSETANYGYTF.

CDR3: CASSFNSGRLQETQYF. CDR3 DNA sequence: TGTGCCAGCAGCTTTAATAGCGGGAGACTCCAAGAGACCCAGTACTTC. This chain uses TRBV11-2 with TRBJ2-5; 9 bases align to TRBD2. CDR3 length: 16 amino acids. Germline CDR1 and CDR2: SGHAT and FQNNGV. J lost 1 base, V lost 3 bases, and 6 bases had no gene match.

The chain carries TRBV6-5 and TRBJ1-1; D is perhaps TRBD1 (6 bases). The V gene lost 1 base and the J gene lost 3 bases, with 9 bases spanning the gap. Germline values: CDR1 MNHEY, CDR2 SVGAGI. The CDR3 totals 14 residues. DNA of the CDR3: TGTGCCAGCAGTTACTACGGACAGCACACTGAAGCTTTCTTT. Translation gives CASSYYGQHTEAFF.

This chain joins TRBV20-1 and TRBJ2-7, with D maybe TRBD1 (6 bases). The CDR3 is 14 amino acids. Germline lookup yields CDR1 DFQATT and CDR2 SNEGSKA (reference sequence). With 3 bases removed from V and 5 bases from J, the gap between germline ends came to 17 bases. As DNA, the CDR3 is TGCAGTGCTAGTCCCGGGACAACTATGGACGAGCAGTACTTC. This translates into CSASPGTTMDEQYF.

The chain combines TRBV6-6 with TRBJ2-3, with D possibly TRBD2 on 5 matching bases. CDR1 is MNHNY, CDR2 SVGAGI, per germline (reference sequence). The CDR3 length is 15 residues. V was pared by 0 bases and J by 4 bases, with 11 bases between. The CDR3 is CASSYSEGMADTQYF. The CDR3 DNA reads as TGTGCCAGCAGTTACTCCGAGGGTATGGCAGATACGCAGTATTTT.

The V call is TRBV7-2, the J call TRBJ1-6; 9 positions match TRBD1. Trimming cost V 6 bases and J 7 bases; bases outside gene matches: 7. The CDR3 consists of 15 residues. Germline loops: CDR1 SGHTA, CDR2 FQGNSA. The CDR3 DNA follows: TGTGCCAGCAGTCCGGACAGGGGTGAGAATTCACCCCTCCACTTT. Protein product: CASSPDRGENSPLHF. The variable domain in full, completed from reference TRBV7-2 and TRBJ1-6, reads GAGVSQSPSNKVTEKGKDVELRCDPISGHTALYWYRQSLGQGLEFLIYFQGNSAPDKSGLPSDRFSAERTGGSVSTLTIQRTQQEDSAVYLCASSPDRGENSPLHFGNGTRLTVT.

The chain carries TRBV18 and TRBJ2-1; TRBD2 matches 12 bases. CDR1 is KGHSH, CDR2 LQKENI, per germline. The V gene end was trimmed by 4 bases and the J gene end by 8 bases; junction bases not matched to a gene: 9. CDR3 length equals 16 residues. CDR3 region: CASSRPPSGRADEQFF. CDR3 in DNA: TGTGCCAGCTCACGGCCCCCTAGCGGGAGGGCGGATGAGCAGTTCTTC.

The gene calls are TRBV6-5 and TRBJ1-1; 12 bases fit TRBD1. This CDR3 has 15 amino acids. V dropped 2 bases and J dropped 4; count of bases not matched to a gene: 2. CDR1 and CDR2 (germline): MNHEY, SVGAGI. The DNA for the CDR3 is TGTGCCAGCAGTTACGGGACAGGGGGCTCCACTGAAGCTTTCTTT. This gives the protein CASSYGTGGSTEAFF.

The CDR3 bases are TGTGCCAGCCGACAGGGGGCATACGAGCAGTACTTC. Translated: CASRQGAYEQYF. The chain couples TRBV13 to TRBJ2-7; TRBD1 matches 10 bases. This CDR3 has 12 amino acids. The ends lost 8 bases at V and 4 bases at J; junction bases unmatched: 2. Germline V gene data show CDR1 as PRHDT and CDR2 as FYEKMQ (reference sequence).